This TCR beta chain was documented in a study of shared T cell receptors in the human thymus. The V and J ends lost 4 bases and 0 bases, in that order; junction bases with no gene match: 7. This CDR3 spans 17 amino acids. Germline V gene data show CDR1 as SGHRS and CDR2 as YFSETQ. The repertoire was sequenced with immunoSEQ multiplex PCR; TCRdb's copy has only in-frame clones and lacks some. Among hundreds of thousands of clones, approximately 87% were seen once, and the ten largest hold 0.0085% to 0.012%. These same records also appear under a second study, on human thymus T cells.

The source is a boy in the first two years of life with a congenital heart defect. The sequencing input was thymocytes. J is TRBJ2-1 and V is TRBV5-1, with TRBD2 matching over 10 bases. CDR3 nucleotide sequence: TGCGCCAGCAGCCTCCACGCTAGCGGGAGCTCCTACAATGAGCAGTTCTTC. Translated, it gives CASSLHASGSSYNEQFF.